Below, 10 T cell receptor beta chains from the same sample are listed, as sequenced in a study of circulating tumor DNA in untreated peripheral T-cell lymphoma. The method was immunoSEQ multiplex PCR; TCRdb's version includes in-frame clones alone and lacks a portion of them. The profile shows roughly 2,500 clones, approximately 66% of them singletons. Sequences were obtained from tumor tissue. All receptors come from a human donor with peripheral T-cell lymphoma.

The chain couples TRBV10-2 to TRBJ2-7; 8 bases map to TRBD1. The CDR3 runs to 15 residues. After removal of 4 bases from V and 4 bases from J, the junction contained 9 bases not matched to a gene. Germline V gene lookup returns CDR1 WSHSY and CDR2 SAAADI. The CDR3 here is CASSVETGERYEQYF. The DNA for the CDR3 is TGCGCCAGCAGTGTCGAGACAGGGGAAAGGTACGAGCAGTACTTC.

The rearrangement links TRBV30 to TRBJ1-3; no clear D gene. The CDR3 is made up of 14 amino acids. Germline loops: CDR1 GTSNPN, CDR2 SVGIG (reference sequence). The V and J ends lost 0 bases and 0 bases respectively, with 6 bases between them. The CDR3 spells CAWSVRSSGNTIYF. The CDR3 DNA reads as TGTGCCTGGAGTGTCCGGAGCTCTGGAAACACCATATATTTT. Together with reference TRBV30 and TRBJ1-3, the CDR3 gives the full variable domain: SQTIHQWPATLVQPVGSPLSLECTVEGTSNPNLYWYRQAAGRGLQLLFYSVGIGQISSEVPQNLSASRPQDRQFILSSKKLLLSDSGFYLCAWSVRSSGNTIYFGEGSWLTVV.

The CDR3, as DNA: TGCGCCAGCAGCCAAGATCTGCGGCTAGCGGTTATCAATGAGCAGTTCTTC. It yields the protein CASSQDLRLAVINEQFF. This rearrangement joins TRBV4-1 to TRBJ2-1; 7 nucleotides line up with TRBD2. The CDR3 consists of 17 residues. The V gene's germline CDR1 is MGHRA and CDR2 YSYEKL. V was clipped by 0 bases and J by 6 bases; unmatched bases: 11.

The chain recombines TRBV19 with TRBJ1-5; 8 positions match TRBD1. This CDR3 has 15 amino acids. Germline CDR1 is LNHDA and CDR2 is SQIVND (reference sequence). The junction had 10 bases not matched to a gene; V was cut back by 5 bases and J by 7 bases. CDR3 sequence reads: CASSSTGAWGQPQHF. The DNA of the CDR3 is TGTGCCAGTAGTTCGACAGGGGCCTGGGGGCAGCCCCAGCATTTT.

The chain carries TRBV19 and TRBJ1-4, with D possibly matching TRBD1 (5 bases). With 9 bases removed from V and 5 bases from J, the gap between germline ends came to 19 bases. Per germline, CDR1 LNHDA and CDR2 SQIVND (reference sequence). The CDR3 spans 15 residues. DNA of the CDR3: TGTGCCAGCCAGGGAGGAGGGACGTTAAATGAAAAACTGTTTTTT. Encoded protein: CASQGGGTLNEKLFF. Supplemented by reference TRBV19 and TRBJ1-4, the full variable domain reads DGGITQSPKYLFRKEGQNVTLSCEQNLNHDAMYWYRQDPGQGLRLIYYSQIVNDFQKGDIAEGYSVSREKKESFPLTVTSAQKNPTAFYLCASQGGGTLNEKLFFGSGTQLSVL.

CDR3: CAINKGSGNEQFF. CDR3 DNA sequence: TGTGCCATCAATAAGGGTTCGGGCAATGAGCAGTTCTTC. The V and J genes are TRBV10-3 and TRBJ2-1; D is undetermined. The V end was cut by 7 bases, the J end by 6 bases, with 13 bases between. Germline V gene lookup returns CDR1 ENHRY and CDR2 SYGVKD. The CDR3 runs to 13 residues.

This clone has a handful of counts. The chain couples TRBV19 to TRBJ1-2; 8 positions agree with TRBD1. V shed 9 bases and J 1 base; nucleotides not matched to a gene: 4. From germline, CDR1 is LNHDA and CDR2 SQIVND (reference sequence). The CDR3 is 13 residues long. The CDR3 DNA reads as TGTGCCAGCCGGGACAGGAGTAACTATGGCTACACCTTC. The encoded protein is CASRDRSNYGYTF.

V is TRBV18 and J is TRBJ2-5, with no clear D. CDR3 length: 14 residues. Trimming stripped 4 bases from V and 1 base from J, with 10 bases between. In germline, CDR1 is KGHSH, CDR2 LQKENI. CDR3: CASSRENSQETQYF. DNA of the CDR3: TGTGCCAGCTCACGAGAAAACAGCCAAGAGACCCAGTACTTC.

This clone rates as medium-sized. The genes are TRBV14 and TRBJ2-7; D is perhaps TRBD1 (7 bases). V was pared by 6 bases and J by 0 bases, with 18 bases between. CDR1 is SGHDN, CDR2 FVKESK, per germline. This CDR3 has 16 residues. The CDR3: CASRPLGTAGSYEQYF. The CDR3 nucleotides are TGTGCCAGCAGACCACTCGGGACAGCGGGCTCCTACGAGCAGTACTTC.

This chain uses TRBV25-1 with TRBJ2-5; D possibly matches TRBD1 or TRBD2 (5 bases each). This CDR3 spans 15 amino acids. V was pared by 5 bases and J by 3 bases, with 16 bases between. The V gene's germline CDR1 is MGHDK and CDR2 SYGVNS. CDR3 nucleotide sequence: TGTGCCAGCAGTAACACCGGGACCAACAAAGAGACCCAGTACTTC. Protein sequence: CASSNTGTNKETQYF.